This TCR beta chain was documented in a study of identical twins. This clonotype was seen only a few times. Antigen: not known. V lost 1 base, J lost 3 bases, and 16 bases lay in between. Germline V gene lookup returns CDR1 MDHEN and CDR2 SYDVKM. This CDR3 spans 16 amino acids. The donors were all healthy and Caucasian. MiXCR, applied by TCRdb to the 5' RACE reads, yields one record per CDR3 protein. Among around 250,000 distinct CDR3 sequences listed, around 8% were seen once. Study-level findings and limits: Within twin pairs, the out-of-frame alpha sequences they shared showed excess low generation probability.

The sample was also reused in another study, on yellow fever vaccine responses in identical twins.

J is TRBJ2-7 and V is TRBV28; D is uncertain. The specimen sequenced was CD8+ T cells sorted from blood. This clonotype originated in a young woman in good health. CDR3 DNA sequence: TGTGCCAGCAGTTTATATCCCCGGAGTTCAATCTACGAGCAGTACTTC. It encodes CASSLYPRSSIYEQYF.